These T cell receptor beta chains were read from a single sample in a study of T cell repertoires in cytomegalovirus infection. These TCRs are of unknown antigen specificity. TCRdb re-called the reads with MiXCR, one entry per CDR3 protein. The repertoire includes over 250,000 distinct CDR3 sequences, about 20% of them detected once, and roughly 19% sits in the top ten. The specimen was cultured PBMCs, collected from culture after CMV antigen stimulation. Receptor source: a human donor in good health (CMV status not recorded). Some clones in this sample may be carry-over from other donors' samples. CDR3s include the opening cysteine and the closing phenylalanine or tryptophan. A D gene is named only where the DNA matches it firmly. The size of a clone is reported for some rows only, either as once, few or many, or as a class for expanded clones.

D: TRBD1; V: TRBV27; size: few; J: TRBJ1-1; length: 14; CDR3: CASCRGRQGGEAFF; DNA: TGTGCCAGCTGCAGGGGGCGTCAGGGGGGAGAAGCTTTCTTT
D: -; V: TRBV5-6; size: few; J: TRBJ1-6; length: 15; CDR3: CASSFGQSYNSPLHF; DNA: TGTGCCAGCAGCTTCGGACAGTCCTATAATTCACCCCTCCACTTT
D: -; V: TRBV10-2; size: many; J: TRBJ1-2; length: 15; CDR3: CASSDGGIFGYGYTF; DNA: TGCGCCAGCAGTGACGGGGGGATCTTCGGCTATGGCTACACCTTC
D: -; V: TRBV11-2; size: -; J: TRBJ1-1; length: 11; CDR3: CASSPRWGAFF; DNA: TGTGCCAGCAGCCCGCGATGGGGAGCTTTCTTT
D: TRBD2; V: TRBV13; size: few; J: TRBJ2-7; length: 13; CDR3: CASSGAGGHEQYF; DNA: TGTGCCAGCAGCGGAGCGGGAGGGCACGAGCAGTACTTC
D: TRBD1; V: TRBV7-3; size: many; J: TRBJ2-2; length: 18; CDR3: CASSLMTGDTVYTGELFF; DNA: TGTGCCAGCAGCTTAATGACAGGGGATACAGTGTACACCGGGGAGCTGTTTTTT
D: -; V: TRBV29-1; size: -; J: TRBJ2-1; length: 17; CDR3: CSVEDLWGVSSYNEQFF; DNA: TGCAGCGTTGAAGATCTCTGGGGGGTTAGCTCCTACAATGAGCAGTTCTTC
D: TRBD1; V: TRBV27; size: many; J: TRBJ2-7; length: 17; CDR3: CASSFMRGGRGTYEQYF; DNA: TGTGCCAGCAGTTTCATGAGAGGGGGCAGGGGCACCTACGAGCAGTACTTC
D: -; V: TRBV14; size: -; J: TRBJ1-1; length: 14; CDR3: CASSQIPVGTEAFF; DNA: TGTGCCAGCAGCCAAATCCCGGTAGGGACTGAAGCTTTCTTT
D: TRBD2; V: TRBV25-1; size: -; J: TRBJ2-3; length: 14; CDR3: CASSTSVSTDTQYF; DNA: TGTGCCAGCAGTACTAGCGTTAGCACAGATACGCAGTATTTT
D: -; V: TRBV7-2; size: few; J: TRBJ1-2; length: 12; CDR3: CASSLERHGYTF; DNA: TGTGCCAGCAGCTTAGAACGCCATGGCTACACCTTC
D: -; V: TRBV19; size: few; J: TRBJ2-5; length: 13; CDR3: CASSIIGGETQYF; DNA: TGTGCCAGTAGTATAATCGGCGGGGAGACCCAGTACTTC
D: -; V: TRBV18; size: few; J: TRBJ2-1; length: 14; CDR3: CASSPRVSGEDEFF; DNA: TGTGCCAGCTCACCACGAGTTAGCGGAGAAGATGAGTTCTTC
D: -; V: TRBV10-3; size: -; J: TRBJ1-1; length: 12; CDR3: CAIGPTNTEAFF; DNA: TGTGCCATTGGACCGACGAACACTGAAGCTTTCTTT
D: TRBD1; V: TRBV11-3; size: few; J: TRBJ1-1; length: 13; CDR3: CASSLTGRAEAFF; DNA: TGTGCCAGCAGCTTGACAGGGCGGGCTGAAGCTTTCTTT
D: -; V: TRBV5-4; size: many; J: TRBJ2-1; length: 14; CDR3: CASSLRSDRNEQFF; DNA: TGTGCCAGCAGCTTGCGGTCGGACCGCAATGAGCAGTTCTTC
D: -; V: TRBV7-2; size: many; J: TRBJ2-7; length: 14; CDR3: CASSLAAGANEQYF; DNA: TGTGCCAGCAGCTTAGCGGCGGGGGCCAACGAGCAGTACTTC
D: TRBD1; V: TRBV24-1; size: few; J: TRBJ2-5; length: 16; CDR3: CATSGYGTGGQETQYF; DNA: TGTGCCACCAGTGGTTATGGAACAGGGGGACAAGAGACCCAGTACTTC
D: -; V: TRBV28; size: -; J: TRBJ2-2; length: 14; CDR3: CASSPVGAAGELFF; DNA: TGTGCCAGCAGTCCAGTTGGCGCGGCCGGGGAGCTGTTTTTT
D: TRBD1; V: TRBV24-1; size: -; J: TRBJ2-3; length: 14; CDR3: CATSEPGQLNTQYF; DNA: TGTGCCACCAGTGAACCGGGACAGCTAAATACGCAGTATTTT
D: -; V: TRBV7-2; size: many; J: TRBJ2-1; length: 15; CDR3: CASSARSMVHNEQFF; DNA: TGTGCCAGCAGCGCCCGGAGTATGGTGCACAATGAGCAGTTCTTC
D: -; V: TRBV7-2; size: many; J: TRBJ1-3; length: 15; CDR3: CASSLDGGPGNTIYF; DNA: TGTGCCAGCAGCTTAGATGGGGGCCCGGGAAACACCATATATTTT
D: TRBD1; V: TRBV24-1; size: few; J: TRBJ2-2; length: 18; CDR3: CATSVAQGAGRSTGELFF; DNA: TGTGCCACCAGTGTGGCCCAGGGGGCGGGAAGAAGCACCGGGGAGCTGTTTTTT
D: -; V: TRBV19; size: -; J: TRBJ2-2; length: 15; CDR3: CASKGGGPGTGELFF; DNA: TGTGCCAGTAAGGGGGGAGGGCCGGGCACCGGGGAGCTGTTTTTT
D: TRBD1; V: TRBV4-1; size: -; J: TRBJ2-3; length: 17; CDR3: CASSQEFRDRGTDTQYF; DNA: TGCGCCAGCAGCCAAGAATTCCGGGACAGGGGTACAGATACGCAGTATTTT
D: -; V: TRBV4-1; size: few; J: TRBJ1-4; length: 12; CDR3: CASSQPFGKLFF; DNA: TGCGCCAGCAGCCAACCTTTTGGAAAACTGTTTTTT